The source of this T cell receptor beta chain is a study of blood T cells in healthy people across ages. A second PCR, run for roughly 7 to 11 cycles, used a sample-barcoded 5' primer plus a J-beta primer mix. TCRdb re-derived calls from the 5' RACE reads in MiXCR, one entry per CDR3 protein. The table lists some 700,000 distinct CDR3 sequences, about 20% of them singletons. This clonotype was recorded a few times. The antigen is undetermined. Germline trimming cut 4 bases from V and 0 bases from J; bases unmatched to any gene: 2. The germline V gene encodes CDR1 MDHEN and CDR2 SYDVKM. This CDR3 region has 15 residues. The study's findings and limits: Samples with more naive T cells showed higher observed beta diversity.

Material: blood. The genes are TRBV28 and TRBJ2-1; 8 nucleotides line up with TRBD2. This TCR derives from a man between 70 and 80 years old in good health. This CDR3 is CASSSGGLSYNEQFF. In DNA form, the CDR3 reads TGTGCCAGCAGTTCGGGGGGGCTCTCCTACAATGAGCAGTTCTTC.